The 5 T cell receptor beta chains listed next were all sequenced from one sample in a study of T cells in Graves' hyperthyroidism and ophthalmopathy. RNA transcripts served as the template for amplifying TCR beta CDR3 regions. The study used the HTBI primer set for a first-round RT-PCR of the TCR CDR3. Each CDR3 protein gets one entry after TCRdb re-called the multiplex PCR reads with MiXCR. The sample lists roughly 630,000 distinct CDR3 sequences; approximately 14% were seen once. The sequencing sample was made of blood. The receptors stem from a woman aged 25-40 years with Graves' hyperthyroidism.

This clonotype was seen many times. The V call is TRBV29-1, the J call TRBJ1-1, with D perhaps matching TRBD1 (6 bases). CDR1 is SQVTM, CDR2 ANQGSEA, per germline. The V gene lost 7 bases and the J gene lost 8 bases, with 14 bases spanning the gap. The CDR3 has 11 amino acids. CDR3 region: CSAVQQGEAFF. For the CDR3, the DNA is TGCAGCGCCGTACAACAGGGAGAAGCTTTCTTT.

Only a few counts were recorded for this clonotype. The junction departs from the called germline gene at one end, perhaps through a read error. The gene calls are TRBV5-5 and TRBJ1-4; D is uncertain. The CDR3 consists of 15 residues. CDR1 is SGHKS and CDR2 is YYEKEE in the germline V gene (reference sequence). CDR3 loop: CASSLKAPTNEELFF. CDR3 coding DNA: TGTGCCAGCAGCTTGAAAGCTCCAACTAATGAAGAACTGTTTTTT.

This chain connects TRBV20-1 to TRBJ1-6, with 7 bases aligning to TRBD1. The V segment lost 4 bases and the J segment 8 bases; nucleotides outside the gene matches: 14. Germline values: CDR1 DFQATT, CDR2 SNEGSKA (reference sequence). This CDR3 is built from 16 residues. CDR3 coding DNA: TGCAGTGCTAATGATGGGGACAGCCCAGGGGATTCACCCCTCCACTTT. Translated: CSANDGDSPGDSPLHF.

In this sample, this clonotype turned up many times. This chain links TRBV20-1 with TRBJ2-1; TRBD2 matches 12 bases. The V gene's germline CDR1 is DFQATT and CDR2 SNEGSKA (reference sequence). The CDR3 runs 15 residues. With 6 bases clipped from V and 8 bases from J, the junction kept 11 bases outside the gene matches. The DNA for the CDR3 is TGCAGTGCGTTCGATCTAGCGGGAGGGCCGGATGAGCAGTTCTTC. This translates into CSAFDLAGGPDEQFF.

This rearrangement joins TRBV11-2 to TRBJ1-5; tentative D call: TRBD1 (6 bases). The CDR3 is 15 residues long. Germline lookup yields CDR1 SGHAT and CDR2 FQNNGV. Trimming removed 0 bases at V and 6 bases at J, with 12 bases between. CDR3 DNA: TGTGCCAGCAGCTTAGATAGTTGGGGGGCTCAGCCCCAGCATTTT. This gives the protein CASSLDSWGAQPQHF.